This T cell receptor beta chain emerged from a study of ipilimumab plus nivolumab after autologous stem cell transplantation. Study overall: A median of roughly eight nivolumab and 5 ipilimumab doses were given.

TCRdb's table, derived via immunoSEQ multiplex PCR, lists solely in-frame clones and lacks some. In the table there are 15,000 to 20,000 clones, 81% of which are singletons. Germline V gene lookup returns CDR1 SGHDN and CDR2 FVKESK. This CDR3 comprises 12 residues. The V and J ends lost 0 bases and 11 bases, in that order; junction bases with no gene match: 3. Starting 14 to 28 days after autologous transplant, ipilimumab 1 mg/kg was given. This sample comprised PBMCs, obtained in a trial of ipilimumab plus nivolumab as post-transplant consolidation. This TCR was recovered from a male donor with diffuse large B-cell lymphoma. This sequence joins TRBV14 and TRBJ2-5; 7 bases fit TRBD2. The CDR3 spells CASSQDGGSQYF. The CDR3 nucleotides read TGTGCCAGCAGCCAAGACGGGGGGAGTCAGTACTTC.